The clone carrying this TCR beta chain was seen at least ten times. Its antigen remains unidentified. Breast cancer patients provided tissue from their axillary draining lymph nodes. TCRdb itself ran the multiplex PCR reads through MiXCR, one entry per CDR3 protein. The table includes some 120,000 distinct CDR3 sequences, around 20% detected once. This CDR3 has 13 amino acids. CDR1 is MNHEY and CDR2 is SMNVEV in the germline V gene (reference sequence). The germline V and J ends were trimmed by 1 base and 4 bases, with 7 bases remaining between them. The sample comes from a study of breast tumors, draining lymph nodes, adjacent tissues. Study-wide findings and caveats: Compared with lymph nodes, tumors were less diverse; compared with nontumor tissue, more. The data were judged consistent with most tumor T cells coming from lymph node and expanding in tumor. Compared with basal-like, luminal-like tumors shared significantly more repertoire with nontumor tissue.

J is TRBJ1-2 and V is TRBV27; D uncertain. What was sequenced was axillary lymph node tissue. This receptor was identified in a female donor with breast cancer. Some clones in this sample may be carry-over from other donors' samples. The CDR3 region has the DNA TGTGCCAGCAGTTTATGGGCTTCCTATGGCTACACCTTC. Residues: CASSLWASYGYTF.